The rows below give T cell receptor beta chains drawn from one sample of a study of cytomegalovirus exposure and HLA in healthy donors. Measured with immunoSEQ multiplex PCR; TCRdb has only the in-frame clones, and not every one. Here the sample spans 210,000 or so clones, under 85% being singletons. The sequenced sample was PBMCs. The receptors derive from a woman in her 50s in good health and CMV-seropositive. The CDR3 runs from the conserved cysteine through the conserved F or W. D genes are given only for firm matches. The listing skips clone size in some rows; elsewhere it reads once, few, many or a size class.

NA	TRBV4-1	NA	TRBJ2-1	CASSQDIVSYNEQFF	TGCGCCAGCAGCCAAGATATCGTCTCCTACAATGAGCAGTTCTTC
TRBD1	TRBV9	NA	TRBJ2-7	CASSVGQGPYEQYF	TGTGCCAGCAGCGTAGGACAGGGGCCCTACGAGCAGTACTTC
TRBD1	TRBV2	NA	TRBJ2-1	CASSVDRVLGDEQFF	TGTGCCAGCAGTGTGGACAGGGTGCTAGGGGATGAGCAGTTCTTC
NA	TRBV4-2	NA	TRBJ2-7	CASSQGQTGEQYF	TGTGCCAGCAGCCAGGGGCAGACGGGCGAGCAGTACTTC
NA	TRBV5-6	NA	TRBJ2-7	CASSFGSHRVALEQYF	TGTGCCAGCAGCTTCGGATCCCACAGGGTCGCTTTAGAGCAGTACTTC
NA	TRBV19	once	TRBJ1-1	CASRPRRENTEAFF	TGTGCCAGTAGGCCTCGCAGGGAGAACACTGAAGCTTTCTTT
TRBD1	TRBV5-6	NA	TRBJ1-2	CASSSGTGGRGYGYTF	TGTGCCAGCAGCTCGGGGACAGGGGGACGCGGCTATGGCTACACCTTC
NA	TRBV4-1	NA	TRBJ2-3	CASSLTSSTDTQYF	TGCGCCAGCAGCCTTACATCTAGCACAGATACGCAGTATTTT
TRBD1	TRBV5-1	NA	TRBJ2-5	CASSEQQGEGETQYF	TGCGCCAGCAGCGAACAACAGGGGGAAGGAGAGACCCAGTACTTC
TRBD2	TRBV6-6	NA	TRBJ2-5	CASLTSDQETQYF	TGTGCCAGCCTCACTAGCGACCAAGAGACCCAGTACTTC
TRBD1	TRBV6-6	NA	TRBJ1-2	CASSTSTGGRSGYTF	TGTGCCAGCAGTACCTCGACAGGGGGCCGGTCTGGCTACACCTTC
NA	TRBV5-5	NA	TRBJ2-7	CASSLARGYEQYF	TGTGCCAGCAGCTTGGCCAGGGGATACGAGCAGTACTTC
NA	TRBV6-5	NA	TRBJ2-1	CASTPLAANEQFF	TGTGCCAGCACCCCTCTGGCCGCCAATGAGCAGTTCTTC
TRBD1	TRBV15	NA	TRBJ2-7	CATSRVQTGAYEQYF	TGTGCCACCAGCAGAGTGCAGACAGGGGCCTACGAGCAGTACTTC
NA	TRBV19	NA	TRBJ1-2	CASSITGKSYGYTF	TGTGCCAGTAGTATCACAGGGAAGAGCTATGGCTACACCTTC
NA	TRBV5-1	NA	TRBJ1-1	CASSGGSYTNTEAFF	TGCGCCAGCAGCGGGGGCTCTTACACGAACACTGAAGCTTTCTTT